One and the same sample provided the 29 T cell receptor beta chains below, sequenced in a study of read filtering for tumor transcriptome and immune sequencing. The library was built from about 400 ng RNA with molecular barcoded adaptors for alpha/delta and beta/gamma chains. TCRdb used MiXCR to reprocess the reads, holding one entry per CDR3 protein. The sample carries fewer than 30,000 distinct CDR3 sequences, about an eighth recorded once. Sequenced: a population of CD138-negative cells sorted from bone marrow. The receptors stem from a donor aged 40 or over with multiple myeloma.

Regarding this clonotype: A much larger clone sits a single nucleotide away, making a read error possible. The J gene is TRBJ2-5, the V gene TRBV20-1, with D possibly being TRBD1 (5 bases). From germline, CDR1 is DFQATT and CDR2 SNEGSKA (reference sequence). CDR3 length: 12 amino acids. CDR3 protein: CSATRQQETRYF. The CDR3 DNA follows: TGCAGTGCTACTAGACAGCAAGAGACCCGGTACTTC.

This clonotype showed up many times. The rearrangement joins TRBV20-1 to TRBJ2-1; unclear D gene. This CDR3 comprises 15 residues. Between the trimmed V and J ends, which lost 4 bases and 4 bases, there was a span of 17 bases. Germline CDR1 and CDR2: DFQATT and SNEGSKA (reference sequence). DNA for the CDR3: TGCAGTGCTAATCCACCAAACCCCCCTTACAATGAGCAGTTCTTC. Translation: CSANPPNPPYNEQFF.

This clonotype was seen at least ten times. This chain joins TRBV19 and TRBJ2-7, with TRBD2 as a possible D gene (6 bases). The CDR3 sequence is 16 residues long. The germline V gene encodes CDR1 LNHDA and CDR2 SQIVND (reference sequence). V gave up 1 base and J gave up 1 base, with 14 bases separating them. Here the CDR3 reads CASSIASAVGSYEQYF. In DNA form, the CDR3 reads TGTGCCAGTAGTATAGCTAGCGCTGTAGGATCCTACGAGCAGTACTTC.

The gene calls are TRBV20-1 and TRBJ2-2; D remains ambiguous. The CDR3 runs to 14 residues. Trimming left V 5 bases short and J 7 bases short, with 17 bases between. Germline CDR1 and CDR2: DFQATT and SNEGSKA (reference sequence). The CDR3 coding sequence is TGCAGTGCTCACTCTGTCAACCTGGGCGGGGAGCTGTTTTTT. It specifies CSAHSVNLGGELFF.

With respect to this clonotype: A much larger clone differs by one base, so this may be a read error. The CDR3 does not close with the conserved phenylalanine or tryptophan, likely indicating a read error. J is TRBJ2-5 and V is TRBV15; 13 nucleotides match TRBD2. The germline V gene has CDR1 LNHNV and CDR2 YYDKDF (reference sequence). This CDR3 has 14 amino acids. With 5 bases clipped from V and 4 bases from J, the junction kept 1 base outside the gene matches. CDR3 nucleotide sequence: TGTGCCACCAGCCGGACTAGCGGGAGAGAGACCCAGTACTAC. Amino acids: CATSRTSGRETQYY.

This clonotype was observed many times. This chain connects TRBV18 to TRBJ1-2, with D maybe TRBD1 (5 bases). This CDR3 is built from 13 residues. Germline-derived CDR1 and CDR2 are KGHSH and LQKENI. V lost 6 bases, J lost 3 bases, and 11 bases lay in between. The CDR3 DNA is TGTGCCAGCTCTCGTGGGGGTGACTATGGCTACACCTTC. Residues: CASSRGGDYGYTF.

This clonotype was counted at least ten times. V is TRBV10-3 and J is TRBJ2-1; D is undetermined. Trimming pared 4 bases from V and 7 bases from J, leaving 11 bases between. Germline V gene sequence: CDR1 ENHRY, CDR2 SYGVKD. This CDR3 spans 13 amino acids. CDR3 amino acids: CAISGAENNEQFF. The CDR3 DNA reads as TGTGCCATCAGTGGTGCGGAAAATAATGAGCAGTTCTTC.

Remarks on this clonotype: Since a far larger clone is one base different, this is likely a read error. This chain joins TRBV7-2 and TRBJ2-1; TRBD2 aligns across 12 bases. The J segment lost 6 bases and the V segment lost 1 base, leaving 7 bases of the junction unmatched. This CDR3 has 17 residues. Germline V gene lookup returns CDR1 SGHTA and CDR2 FQGNSA. As DNA, the CDR3 is TGTGCCAGCAGCTTAGGGTCTAGCGGGGGGGGAAGCAATGAGCAGTTCTTC. Translation: CASSLGSSGGGSNEQFF.

About this clonotype itself: Given a much more abundant clone one base away, this may be a read error. The V and J genes are TRBV6-6 and TRBJ1-2; no reliable D call. Trimming shortened V by 0 bases and J by 6 bases, and 11 bases separated the two germline ends. CDR1 and CDR2 from the germline V gene are MNHNY and SVGAGI (reference sequence). The CDR3 length is 14 residues. The CDR3 here is CASSYSGWENGYTF. CDR3 sequence (DNA): TGTGCCAGCAGTTACTCTGGCTGGGAAAATGGCTACACCTTC.

Points on this clonotype: The CDR3 does not close with the conserved phenylalanine or tryptophan, likely indicating a read error. The chain joins TRBV30 to TRBJ1-1; maybe TRBD1 (5 bases). CDR3 length equals 16 residues. The germline gives CDR1 GTSNPN, CDR2 SVGIG (reference sequence). The CDR3 region has the DNA TGTGCCTGGACTCCCCCCCGACAGATTTTTAACACTAAAGCTTTCTCT. This sequence encodes CAWTPPRQIFNTKAFS.

This clonotype was observed many times. The CDR3 is CSGGQQETQYF. CDR3 sequence (DNA): TGCAGCGGGGGACAGCAAGAGACCCAGTACTTC. The genes are TRBV29-1 and TRBJ2-5; 7 nucleotides line up with TRBD1. After removal of 7 bases from V and 2 bases from J, the junction contained 1 base not matched to a gene. Germline V gene data show CDR1 as SQVTM and CDR2 as ANQGSEA. The CDR3 loop spans 11 amino acids.

This sequence joins TRBV7-6 and TRBJ2-7; 8 bases are shared with TRBD1. The germline gives CDR1 SGHVS, CDR2 FNYEAQ. The V and J ends lost 4 bases and 3 bases, in that order; junction bases with no gene match: 8. The CDR3 spans 15 residues. The chain's CDR3 is CASSSSGRGHYEQYF. CDR3 coding DNA: TGTGCCAGCAGCTCCTCGGGCAGGGGGCACTACGAGCAGTACTTC. Full variable domain (remainder filled in from reference TRBV7-6 and TRBJ2-7): GAGVSQSPRYKVTKRGQDVALRCDPISGHVSLYWYRQALGQGPEFLTYFNYEAQQDKSGLPNDRFSAERPEGSISTLTIQRTEQRDSAMYRCASSSSGRGHYEQYFGPGTRLTVT.

This clonotype was recorded many times. V usage is TRBV18 and J usage is TRBJ2-7; D is possibly TRBD2 (6 bases). The germline V and J ends were trimmed by 3 bases and 0 bases, with 9 bases remaining between them. Germline CDR1 KGHSH, CDR2 LQKENI. The CDR3 sequence is 14 residues long. In DNA form, the CDR3 reads TGTGCCAGCTCACCGGACTACGGCTCCTACGAGCAGTACTTC. Translating it yields CASSPDYGSYEQYF.

This clonotype was counted many times. A far larger clone is a single base away, which makes a read error likely. This chain uses TRBV5-1 with TRBJ2-7; D might be TRBD2 (6 bases). CDR1 and CDR2 (germline): SGHRS, YFSETQ. The CDR3 is made up of 13 amino acids. Trimming removed 0 bases from V and 7 bases from J, with 11 bases in between. DNA of the CDR3: TGCGCCAGCAGCTTGGGAACTAGCAATGAGCAGTACTTC. Protein product: CASSLGTSNEQYF.

This clonotype was detected ten times or more. The chain combines TRBV7-3 with TRBJ2-3; the match to TRBD1 covers 7 bases. The junction had 6 bases not matched to a gene; V was cut back by 1 base and J by 2 bases. Germline values: CDR1 SGHTA, CDR2 FQGTGA. The CDR3 has 16 amino acids. CDR3 sequence: CASSLKGTDNTDTQYF. The CDR3 DNA is TGTGCCAGCAGCTTAAAAGGGACAGACAACACAGATACGCAGTATTTT.

Judged by abundance, this clonotype is medium-sized. The chain carries TRBV10-2 and TRBJ1-5; D not certain. Per germline, CDR1 WSHSY and CDR2 SAAADI. V lost 5 bases to trimming and J lost 3 bases, with 5 bases between them. This CDR3 contains 12 residues. CDR3 loop: CASSPVNQPQHF. The CDR3, as DNA: TGCGCCAGCAGTCCCGTCAATCAGCCCCAGCATTTT.

The table lists this clonotype with a few counts. A much more abundant neighbour one base away suggests this may be a read error. The chain links TRBV5-1 to TRBJ2-6; 7 bases are shared with TRBD2. Germline trimming cut 1 base from V and 0 bases from J; bases unmatched to any gene: 1. The CDR3 has 16 amino acids. Per germline, CDR1 SGHRS and CDR2 YFSETQ. This chain's CDR3 is CASSLTGGSGANVLTF. CDR3 DNA: TGCGCCAGCAGCTTGACGGGGGGCTCTGGGGCCAACGTCCTGACTTTC.

This clonotype was recorded at least ten times. The chain recombines TRBV2 with TRBJ1-1; 7 nucleotides agree with TRBD1. The V gene's germline CDR1 is SNHLY and CDR2 FYNNEI. The V segment lost 9 bases and the J segment 1 base; nucleotides outside the gene matches: 5. This CDR3 has 13 residues. This chain's CDR3 is CARARTGNTEAFF. As DNA, the CDR3 is TGTGCCAGGGCTCGGACAGGGAACACTGAAGCTTTCTTT.

This clonotype occurred many times. The V and J genes are TRBV5-1 and TRBJ2-1, with TRBD2 matching 11 bases. Germline V gene lookup returns CDR1 SGHRS and CDR2 YFSETQ. CDR3 size: 16 residues. The junction had 6 bases not matched to a gene; V was cut back by 3 bases and J by 4 bases. The CDR3 reads CASSYRTSGFYNEQFF. The CDR3 coding sequence is TGCGCCAGCAGCTACAGGACTAGCGGGTTTTACAATGAGCAGTTCTTC.

This clonotype was counted only a few times. This could be a read error, since a much larger clone is one nucleotide away. The chain couples TRBV5-6 to TRBJ2-2; a possible D gene is TRBD2 (5 bases). The CDR3 is made up of 15 amino acids. CDR1 SGHDT and CDR2 YYEEEE come from the germline V gene. The CDR3 loop is CASSLGPTATGELSF. DNA for the CDR3: TGTGCCAGCAGCTTGGGACCCACCGCCACCGGGGAGCTGTCTTTT.

This clonotype was seen many times. CDR3 sequence: CAISAGTGVYNEQFF. The CDR3 coding sequence is TGTGCCATCAGTGCGGGGACAGGGGTTTACAATGAGCAGTTCTTC. The chain carries TRBV10-3 and TRBJ2-1; TRBD1 matches at 10 bases. The CDR3 spans 15 residues. CDR1 is ENHRY, CDR2 SYGVKD, per germline. With V trimmed by 4 bases and J by 4 bases, 4 bases remained unmatched.

This clonotype was counted ten times or more. V usage is TRBV12-3 or TRBV12-4 and J usage is TRBJ2-7; the D gene could be TRBD1 or TRBD2 (5 bases each). V was cut by 5 bases and J by 1 base, with 9 bases left in between. CDR3 length equals 13 residues. The CDR3 spells CASSGTNSYEQYF. CDR3 sequence (DNA): TGTGCCAGCAGTGGGACCAATTCCTACGAGCAGTACTTC.

This clonotype was picked up many times. The rearrangement links TRBV5-1 to TRBJ2-7; D gene unclear. CDR3 size: 12 residues. Germline CDR1 and CDR2: SGHRS and YFSETQ. V shed 4 bases and J shed 4 bases, with 9 bases lying between them. CDR3 nucleotide sequence: TGCGCCAGCAGCGGAGATGGTTACGAGCAGTACTTC. Its protein product is CASSGDGYEQYF.

This clonotype was recorded many times. CDR3 nucleotides: TGTGCCAGCAGTGAGTGGGACACAGATACGCAGTATTTT. This codes for CASSEWDTDTQYF. V and J are TRBV25-1 and TRBJ2-3; no firm D call. V was clipped by 3 bases and J by 2 bases, with 6 bases between them. The germline CDR1 and CDR2 sequences are MGHDK and SYGVNS. The CDR3 loop spans 13 amino acids.

This clonotype was picked up many times. Here the CDR3 reads CASGLNNEQFF. In DNA form, the CDR3 reads TGTGCCAGCGGTTTGAACAATGAGCAGTTCTTC. The chain recombines TRBV11-3 with TRBJ2-1; D gene uncertain. V was cut by 8 bases and J by 5 bases, with 7 bases left in between. The CDR3 length is 11 residues. Germline CDR1 and CDR2: SGHNT and YENEEA. Using reference TRBV11-3 and TRBJ2-1 for the parts outside the CDR3, the full variable domain is EAGVVQSPRYKIIEKKQPVAFWCNPISGHNTLYWYLQNLGQGPELLIRYENEEAVDDSQLPKDRFSAERLKGVDSTLKIQPAELGDSAVYLCASGLNNEQFFGPGTRLTVL.

This clonotype came up a few times. The rearrangement links TRBV7-2 to TRBJ2-7, with D maybe TRBD2 (6 bases). The germline V and J ends were trimmed by 2 bases and 3 bases, with 14 bases remaining between them. Germline V gene sequence: CDR1 SGHTA, CDR2 FQGNSA. The CDR3 spans 15 residues. DNA for the CDR3: TGTGCCAGCAGCTTAAATCCGGGAGTTGTCTACGAGCAGTACTTC. Amino acids: CASSLNPGVVYEQYF.

In this sample, this clonotype turned up many times. The rearrangement uses TRBV20-1 and TRBJ1-5, with TRBD1 as a possible D gene (5 bases). The V end lost 0 bases, the J end lost 0 bases, and 15 bases lay between the germline ends. CDR3 length: 17 residues. Germline V CDR1 and CDR2: DFQATT, SNEGSKA (reference sequence). The CDR3, as DNA: TGCAGTGCTAGAGAGATAACAGGAGCCCATAGCAATCAGCCCCAGCATTTT. Translating it yields CSAREITGAHSNQPQHF.

This chain joins TRBV18 and TRBJ1-5, with 7 positions matching TRBD1. The CDR3 extends over 15 amino acids. Germline values: CDR1 KGHSH, CDR2 LQKENI. The V gene end was trimmed by 3 bases and the J gene end by 1 base; junction bases not matched to a gene: 3. CDR3 region: CASSPAGGSNQPQHF. CDR3 in DNA: TGTGCCAGCTCACCGGCAGGGGGGAGCAATCAGCCCCAGCATTTT.

This clonotype was detected ten times or more. The V and J genes are TRBV5-1 and TRBJ2-1; TRBD2 aligns across 9 bases. The germline gives CDR1 SGHRS, CDR2 YFSETQ. The CDR3 is 16 amino acids. Germline trimming cut 2 bases from V and 0 bases from J; bases unmatched to any gene: 3. The CDR3 region is CASSLLAGSSYNEQFF. The CDR3 bases are TGCGCCAGCAGCTTACTAGCGGGCAGCTCCTACAATGAGCAGTTCTTC. The full variable domain, rest sourced from reference TRBV5-1 and TRBJ2-1, is KAGVTQTPRYLIKTRGQQVTLSCSPISGHRSVSWYQQTPGQGLQFLFEYFSETQRNKGNFPGRFSGRQFSNSRSEMNVSTLELGDSALYLCASSLLAGSSYNEQFFGPGTRLTVL.